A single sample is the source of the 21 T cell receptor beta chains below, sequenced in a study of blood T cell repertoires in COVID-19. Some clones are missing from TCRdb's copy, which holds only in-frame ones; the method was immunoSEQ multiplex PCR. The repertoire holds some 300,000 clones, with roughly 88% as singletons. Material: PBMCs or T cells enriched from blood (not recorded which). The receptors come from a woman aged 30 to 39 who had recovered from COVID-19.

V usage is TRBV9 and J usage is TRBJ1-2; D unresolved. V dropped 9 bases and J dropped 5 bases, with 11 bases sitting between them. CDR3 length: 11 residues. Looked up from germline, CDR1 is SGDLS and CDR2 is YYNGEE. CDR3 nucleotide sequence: TGTGCCACGGTCGGCGGTTATGGCTACACCTTC. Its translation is CATVGGYGYTF.

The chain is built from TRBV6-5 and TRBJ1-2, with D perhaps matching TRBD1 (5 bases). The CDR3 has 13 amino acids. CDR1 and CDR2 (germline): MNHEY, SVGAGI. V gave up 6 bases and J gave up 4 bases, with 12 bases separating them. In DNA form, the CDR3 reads TGTGCCAGCAGCCTTGGGGGAGGCTATGGCTACACCTTC. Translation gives CASSLGGGYGYTF.

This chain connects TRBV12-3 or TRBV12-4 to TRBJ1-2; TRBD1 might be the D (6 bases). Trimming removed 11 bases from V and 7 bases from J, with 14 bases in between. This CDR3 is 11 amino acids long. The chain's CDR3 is CACTQGSGYTF. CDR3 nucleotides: TGTGCCTGCACACAGGGAAGTGGCTACACCTTC.

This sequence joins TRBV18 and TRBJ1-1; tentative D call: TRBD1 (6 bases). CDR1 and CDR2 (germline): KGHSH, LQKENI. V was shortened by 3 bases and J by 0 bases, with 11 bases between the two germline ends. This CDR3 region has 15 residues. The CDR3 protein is CASSPQGPMNTEAFF. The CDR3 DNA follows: TGTGCCAGCTCACCTCAGGGGCCCATGAACACTGAAGCTTTCTTT.

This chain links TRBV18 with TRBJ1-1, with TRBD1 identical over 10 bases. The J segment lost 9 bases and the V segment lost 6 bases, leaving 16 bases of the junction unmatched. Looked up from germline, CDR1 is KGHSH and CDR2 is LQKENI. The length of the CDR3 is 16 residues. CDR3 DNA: TGTGCCAGCTCTGACTCGCCCCCCGACAGGGGGCTTAAAGCTTTCTTT. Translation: CASSDSPPDRGLKAFF.

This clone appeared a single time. The CDR3 sequence: CASSQTSSGNHEQYF. As DNA, the CDR3 is TGTGCCAGCAGCCAAACCTCTAGCGGGAACCACGAGCAGTACTTC. This sequence joins TRBV3-1 (or the pseudogene TRBV3-2) and TRBJ2-7; 9 bases fit TRBD2. Per the germline V gene, CDR1 is LGHDT and CDR2 is YNNKEL (reference sequence). The CDR3 runs to 15 residues. V lost 2 bases to trimming and J lost 5 bases; unmatched junction nucleotides: 7.

The CDR3 loop is CASSQEVAGFLQTQYF. The DNA for the CDR3 is TGCGCCAGCAGCCAAGAGGTCGCGGGGTTCCTTCAGACCCAGTACTTC. The chain carries TRBV4-3 and TRBJ2-5, with D tentatively TRBD2 (6 bases). The CDR3 length is 16 residues. Trimming took off 0 bases at V and 6 bases at J, with 17 bases between the two ends. Germline CDR1 and CDR2: LGHNA and YSLEER.

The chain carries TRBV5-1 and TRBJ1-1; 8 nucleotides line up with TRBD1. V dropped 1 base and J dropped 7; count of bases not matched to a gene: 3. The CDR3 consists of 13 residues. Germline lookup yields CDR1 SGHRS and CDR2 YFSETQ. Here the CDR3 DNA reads TGCGCCAGCAGCTTGATGGGACAGGATGAAGCTTTCTTT. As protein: CASSLMGQDEAFF.

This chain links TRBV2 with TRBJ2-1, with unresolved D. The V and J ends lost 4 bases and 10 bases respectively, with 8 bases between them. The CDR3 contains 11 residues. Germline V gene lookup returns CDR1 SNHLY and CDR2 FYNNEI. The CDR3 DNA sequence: TGTGCCAGCAGTGGTAGTCGGGAGCAGTTCTTC. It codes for CASSGSREQFF.

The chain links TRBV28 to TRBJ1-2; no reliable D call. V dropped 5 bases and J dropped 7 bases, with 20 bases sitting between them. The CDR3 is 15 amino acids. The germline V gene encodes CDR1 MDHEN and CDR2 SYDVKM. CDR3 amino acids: CASSRWASENRGYTF. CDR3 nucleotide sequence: TGTGCCAGCAGTCGATGGGCCTCCGAGAATCGTGGCTACACCTTC.

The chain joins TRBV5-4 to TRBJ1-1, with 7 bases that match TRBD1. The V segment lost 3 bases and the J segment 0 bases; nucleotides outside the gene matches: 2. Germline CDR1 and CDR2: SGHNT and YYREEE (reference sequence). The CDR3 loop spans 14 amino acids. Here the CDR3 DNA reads TGTGCCAGCAGCTACAGGGGATTGAACACTGAAGCTTTCTTT. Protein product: CASSYRGLNTEAFF.

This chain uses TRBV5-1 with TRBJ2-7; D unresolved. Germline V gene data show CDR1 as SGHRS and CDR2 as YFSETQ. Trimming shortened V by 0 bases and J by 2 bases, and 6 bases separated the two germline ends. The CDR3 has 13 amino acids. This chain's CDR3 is CASSLALAYEQYF. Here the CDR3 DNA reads TGCGCCAGCAGCTTGGCACTGGCCTACGAGCAGTACTTC.

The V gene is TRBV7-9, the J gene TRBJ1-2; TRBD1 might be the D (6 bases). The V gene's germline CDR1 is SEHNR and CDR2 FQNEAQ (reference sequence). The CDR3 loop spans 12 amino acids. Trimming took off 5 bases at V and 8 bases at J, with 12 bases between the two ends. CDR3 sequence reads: CASSALTGGYTF. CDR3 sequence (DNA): TGTGCCAGCAGCGCGTTGACAGGAGGCTACACCTTC.

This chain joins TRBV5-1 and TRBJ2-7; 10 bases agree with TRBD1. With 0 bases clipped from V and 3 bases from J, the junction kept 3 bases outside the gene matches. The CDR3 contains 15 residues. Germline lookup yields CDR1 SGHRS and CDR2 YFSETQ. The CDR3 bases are TGCGCCAGCAGCTTGGAGGGACAGGGGTTCTACGAGCAGTACTTC. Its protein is CASSLEGQGFYEQYF.

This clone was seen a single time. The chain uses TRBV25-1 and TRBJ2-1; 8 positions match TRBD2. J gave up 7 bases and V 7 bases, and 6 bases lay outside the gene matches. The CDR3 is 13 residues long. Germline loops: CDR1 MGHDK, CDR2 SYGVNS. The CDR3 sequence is CASMRGAGNEQFF. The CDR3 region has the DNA TGTGCCAGCATGCGGGGGGCAGGTAATGAGCAGTTCTTC. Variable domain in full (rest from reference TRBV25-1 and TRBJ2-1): EADIYQTPRYLVIGTGKKITLECSQTMGHDKMYWYQQDPGMELHLIHYSYGVNSTEKGDLSSESTVSRIRTEHFPLTLESARPSHTSQYLCASMRGAGNEQFFGPGTRLTVL.

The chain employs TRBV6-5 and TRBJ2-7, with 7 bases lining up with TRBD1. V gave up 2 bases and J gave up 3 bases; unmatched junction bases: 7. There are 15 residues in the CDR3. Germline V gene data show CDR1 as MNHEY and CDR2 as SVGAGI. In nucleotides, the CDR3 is TGTGCCAGCAGTTACGGTGCAGGGGGTAACTACGAGCAGTACTTC. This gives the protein CASSYGAGGNYEQYF.

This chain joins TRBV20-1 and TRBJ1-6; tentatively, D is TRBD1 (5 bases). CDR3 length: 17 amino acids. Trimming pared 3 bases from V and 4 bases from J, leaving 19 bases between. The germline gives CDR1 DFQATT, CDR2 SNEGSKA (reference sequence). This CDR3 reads CSASSRGSRLYNSPLHF. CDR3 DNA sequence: TGCAGTGCTAGTTCTAGGGGTTCCCGCCTTTATAATTCACCCCTCCACTTT.

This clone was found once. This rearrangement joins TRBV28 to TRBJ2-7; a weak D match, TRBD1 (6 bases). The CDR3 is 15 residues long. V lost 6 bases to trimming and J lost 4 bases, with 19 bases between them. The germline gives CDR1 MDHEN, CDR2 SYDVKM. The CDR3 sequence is CASRRSGALSYEQYF. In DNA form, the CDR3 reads TGTGCCAGCAGGCGTTCAGGGGCGCTCTCTTACGAGCAGTACTTC. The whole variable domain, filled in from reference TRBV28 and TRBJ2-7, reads DVKVTQSSRYLVKRTGEKVFLECVQDMDHENMFWYRQDPGLGLRLIYFSYDVKMKEKGDIPEGYSVSREKKERFSLILESASTNQTSMYLCASRRSGALSYEQYFGPGTRLTVT.

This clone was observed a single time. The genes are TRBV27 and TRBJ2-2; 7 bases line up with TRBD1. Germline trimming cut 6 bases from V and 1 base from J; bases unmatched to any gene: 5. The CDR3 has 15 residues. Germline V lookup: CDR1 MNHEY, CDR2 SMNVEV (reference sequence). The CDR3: CASRLRQGNTGELFF. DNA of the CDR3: TGTGCCAGCAGACTAAGACAGGGGAACACCGGGGAGCTGTTTTTT.

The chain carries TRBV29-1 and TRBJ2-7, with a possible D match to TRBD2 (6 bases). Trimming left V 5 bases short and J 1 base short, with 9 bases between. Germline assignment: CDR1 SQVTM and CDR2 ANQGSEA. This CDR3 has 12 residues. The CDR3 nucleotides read TGCAGCGTTCTCCGGGGGTCCTACGAGCAGTACTTC. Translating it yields CSVLRGSYEQYF.

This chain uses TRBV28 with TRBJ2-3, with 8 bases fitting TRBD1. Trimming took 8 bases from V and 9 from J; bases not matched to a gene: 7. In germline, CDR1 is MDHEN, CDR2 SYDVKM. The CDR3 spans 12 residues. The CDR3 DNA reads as TGTGCCAGCGGACAGGGAGAGGGGACGCAGTATTTT. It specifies CASGQGEGTQYF.